The rows below give T cell receptor beta chains drawn from one sample of a study of PD-1 blockade in mismatch repair-deficient tumors. Repertoires were generated with immunoSEQ multiplex PCR, while TCRdb's copy carries only in-frame clones and drops some. The table records 56,000 or so clones, roughly 78% of them present only once. The source was peripheral blood, collected 4 weeks after starting pembrolizumab. These receptors all come from an adult with mismatch repair-deficient cancer. Each CDR3 is given with its conserved first and last residue. The D gene is left open where the match is weak. Rows may omit the clone size; those that give it use once, few, many or a size class.

- | - | TRBJ2-3 | TRBV5-5 | TGTGCCAGCAGCTCCCGGGACACCTTTCCAGATACGCAGTATTTT | CASSSRDTFPDTQYF
- | - | TRBJ2-5 | TRBV5-8 | TGTGCCAGCAGCTCCGGGGTCCAAGAGACCCAGTACTTC | CASSSGVQETQYF
- | - | TRBJ2-1 | TRBV29-1 | TGCAGCGTTGAAGCGAGGGGACACGGGGAGGGGCAGTTCTTC | CSVEARGHGEGQFF
TRBD2 | - | TRBJ2-7 | TRBV5-4 | TGTGCCAGCAGCTTCGGGACTAGCGGGAGCCTCGAGCAGTACTTC | CASSFGTSGSLEQYF
- | - | TRBJ1-1 | TRBV27 | TGTGCCAGCAGAGAGGGTGGCGCTGAAGCTTTCTTT | CASREGGAEAFF
TRBD1 | - | TRBJ1-2 | TRBV29-1 | TGCAGCGTTGGGGCAGGGGGTGGGGCCTATGGCTACACCTTC | CSVGAGGGAYGYTF
- | - | TRBJ2-3 | TRBV7-2 | TGTGCCAGCAGCTTAGCAAAGGGGTTATCTACAGATACGCAGTATTTT | CASSLAKGLSTDTQYF
TRBD2 | - | TRBJ2-1 | TRBV11-3 | TGTGCCAGCAGCTTGGGGGGGTACAATGAGCAGTTCTTC | CASSLGGYNEQFF
- | few | TRBJ2-7 | TRBV27 | TGTGCCAGCAGCCGCCGTCCGGGACTGGGCTACGAGCAGTACTTC | CASSRRPGLGYEQYF
- | - | TRBJ2-2 | TRBV4-1 | TGCGCCAGCAGCCAAACGACAGACACCGGGGAGCTGTTTTTT | CASSQTTDTGELFF
TRBD2 | - | TRBJ2-7 | TRBV7-8 | TGTGCCAGCAGCCCAGGACTAGCGGTCACCTACGAGCAGTACTTC | CASSPGLAVTYEQYF
- | - | TRBJ1-3 | TRBV19 | TGTGCCAGTAGCACTCCCAGGGGCCTGGGAAACACCATATATTTT | CASSTPRGLGNTIYF
TRBD2 | - | TRBJ2-2 | TRBV6-1 | TGTGCCAGCAGTGAAGTTGTGGTTAGCGGGAGGCAGAACACCGGGGAGCTGTTTTTT | CASSEVVVSGRQNTGELFF
- | - | TRBJ1-1 | TRBV7-9 | TGTGCCAGCAGCTTAGCGTCGGCAGTAAGACGAACTTTCTTT | CASSLASAVRRTFF
- | - | TRBJ2-1 | TRBV7-9 | TGTGCCAGCAGTCCCTTGCGGGGAGACTACAACAATGAGCAGTTCTTC | CASSPLRGDYNNEQFF
- | - | TRBJ2-1 | TRBV23-1 | TGCGCCAGCAGTCACCGTCCCTTAAGCTCCTACAATGAGCAGTTCTTC | CASSHRPLSSYNEQFF
TRBD1 | - | TRBJ2-5 | TRBV7-2 | TGTGCCAGCAGAGATAACAGGGGTGGTAGAGAGACCCAGTACTTC | CASRDNRGGRETQYF
- | - | TRBJ1-5 | TRBV7-9 | TGTGCCAGCAGCTTAGTAGGGCAGGGAATCCAGCCCCAGCATTTT | CASSLVGQGIQPQHF
- | - | TRBJ2-2 | TRBV2 | TGTGCCAGCAGTGTGGTGAACACCGGGGAGCTGTTTTTT | CASSVVNTGELFF
- | - | TRBJ1-2 | TRBV25-1 | TGTGCCAGCCGGGCAGGACTCTATGGCTACACCTTC | CASRAGLYGYTF
TRBD1 | once | TRBJ1-4 | TRBV6-1 | TGTGCCAGCAGTCCACGAGGGGGCTATGAAAAACTGTTTTTT | CASSPRGGYEKLFF
- | - | TRBJ2-3 | TRBV2 | TGTGCCAGCAGTGAACAGGGAGCGATAGATACGCAGTATTTT | CASSEQGAIDTQYF
- | - | TRBJ1-1 | TRBV9 | TGTGCCAGCAGCCTCCTGGCAGGGTCGTACACTGAAGCTTTCTTT | CASSLLAGSYTEAFF
TRBD2 | - | TRBJ2-1 | TRBV27 | TGTGCCAGCAGTTACGGGAGCGGGAGGAATGAGCAGTTCTTC | CASSYGSGRNEQFF
- | - | TRBJ2-6 | TRBV19 | TGTGCCAGTAGTAATACCGGCAGGGCTGGGGCCAACGTCCTGACTTTC | CASSNTGRAGANVLTF
- | - | TRBJ2-1 | TRBV15 | TGTGCCACCAGCAGAGGGGTAGGGGAGACCTACAATGAGCAGTTCTTC | CATSRGVGETYNEQFF
- | - | TRBJ2-1 | TRBV9 | TGTGCCAGCAGCCCGACAGCCGGGACTCCCTTGTATGAGCAGTTCTTC | CASSPTAGTPLYEQFF
- | - | TRBJ2-7 | TRBV7-9 | TGTGCCATTGCGGACAGCTCCTACGAGCAGTACTTC | CAIADSSYEQYF
- | - | TRBJ1-1 | TRBV2 | TGTGCCAGCAGTGGGGGCGGGGGAGGTTGGACTGAAGCTTTCTTT | CASSGGGGGWTEAFF
- | - | TRBJ2-5 | TRBV29-1 | TGCAGCGCCTCGTCTTTAGGGGGTTTGGAGACCCAGTACTTC | CSASSLGGLETQYF
- | - | TRBJ2-3 | TRBV30 | TGTGCCTGGAGTGAGCCCCGCAATACGCAGTATTTT | CAWSEPRNTQYF
TRBD1 | - | TRBJ1-5 | TRBV12-5 | TGTGCTAGTGGTTCCGGGACAGGGGTGGATCAGCCCCAGCATTTT | CASGSGTGVDQPQHF
- | - | TRBJ1-2 | TRBV5-1 | TGCGCCAGCAGCCCCCAGTCCACAGGACCCTTAGGTGGCTACACCTTC | CASSPQSTGPLGGYTF
- | few | TRBJ2-5 | TRBV19 | TGTGCCAGTTGGGGGAGCCGGGCGGAGACCCAGTACTTC | CASWGSRAETQYF
- | - | TRBJ1-3 | TRBV2 | TGTGCCAGCAGTGAAGATTTCAGAAACACCATATATTTT | CASSEDFRNTIYF
- | once | TRBJ1-1 | TRBV11-2 | TGTGCCAGCACCTCAAGAGAGGGGCGCAGGGAAGCTTTCTTT | CASTSREGRREAFF
TRBD1 | few | TRBJ2-7 | TRBV5-1 | TGCGCCAGCAGCTTAACAGGGGGCAAAGAGTACGAGCAGTACTTC | CASSLTGGKEYEQYF
- | - | TRBJ2-6 | TRBV11-3 | TGTGCCAGCAGCTTAGGACTCCCGGGGATGTCTGGGGCCAACGTCCTGACTTTC | CASSLGLPGMSGANVLTF
- | - | TRBJ1-1 | TRBV11-3 | TGTGCCAGCAGCTTAAAACGGGGAATCCCTGAAGCTTTCTTT | CASSLKRGIPEAFF
- | - | TRBJ1-2 | TRBV2 | TGTGCCAGCAAACCGGACGGGGGGGCCCCGGGCTACACCTTC | CASKPDGGAPGYTF
- | - | TRBJ2-7 | TRBV11-2 | TGTGCCAGCAGCTTATCCTCCTACGAGCAGTACTTC | CASSLSSYEQYF
- | - | TRBJ2-7 | TRBV5-1 | TGCGCCAGCAGTTTTGGTCTCCCCTACGAGCAGTACTTC | CASSFGLPYEQYF
- | - | TRBJ2-7 | TRBV7-9 | TGTGCCAGCAGCGGGCGGGGCAAACCCTACGAGCAGTACTTC | CASSGRGKPYEQYF
TRBD2 | - | TRBJ2-7 | TRBV11-3 | TGTGCCAGCAGCTTAAGCGGGACGGGAATCTACGAGCAGTACTTC | CASSLSGTGIYEQYF
- | - | TRBJ2-1 | TRBV5-1 | TGCGCCAGCAGCTTGGCCCCTGGGCCCATCTACAATGAGCAGTTCTTC | CASSLAPGPIYNEQFF
- | - | TRBJ1-5 | TRBV6-5 | TGTGCCAGCCAAAAGGAGGGTAGCAATCAGCCCCAGCATTTT | CASQKEGSNQPQHF
- | - | TRBJ2-3 | TRBV27 | TGTGCCAGCAGGAAGACAGTAATCACAGATACGCAGTATTTT | CASRKTVITDTQYF
TRBD1 | - | TRBJ1-5 | TRBV18 | TGTGCCAGCTCACCTTCGTGGGGGACAGGGGGTGGTAGCGATCAGCCCCAGCATTTT | CASSPSWGTGGGSDQPQHF
- | - | TRBJ2-1 | TRBV5-8 | TGTGCCAGCAGCTCTGGGCCCGCTTTGGGGCAGTTCTTC | CASSSGPALGQFF
TRBD1 | - | TRBJ2-1 | TRBV6-5 | TGTGCCAGCAGTTCCGAACGACAGGGGGCGCTTGATGAGCAGTTCTTC | CASSSERQGALDEQFF
- | medium-sized | TRBJ2-7 | TRBV2 | TGTGCCAGCAGTGAAGGGGGGGTTAGGGAGCAGTACTTC | CASSEGGVREQYF
- | few | TRBJ1-1 | TRBV5-1 | TGCGCCAGCAGCTTGGCTTTGGGCGGTGAAGCTTTCTTT | CASSLALGGEAFF
TRBD1 | - | TRBJ2-7 | TRBV27 | TGTGCCAGCAGTTTATCGACAGGGTGGGACGAGCAGTACTTC | CASSLSTGWDEQYF
- | - | TRBJ1-5 | TRBV6-6 | TGTGCCAGCAGTTACGGTGGGATGGGCAATCAGCCCCAGCATTTT | CASSYGGMGNQPQHF
- | - | TRBJ1-2 | TRBV5-6 | TGTGCCAGCAGCTTTGGAGGGAATCGGGGTTTCTATGGCTACACCTTC | CASSFGGNRGFYGYTF
- | - | TRBJ1-1 | TRBV30 | TGTGCCTGGGAAACTTTAGGTGAAGCTTTCTTT | CAWETLGEAFF
- | - | TRBJ2-7 | TRBV19 | TGTGCCAGTAGTATCCAGGGTTCGCGAGGGGGCTACGAGCAGTACTTC | CASSIQGSRGGYEQYF
TRBD1 | - | TRBJ1-2 | TRBV28 | TGTGCCAGCAGCGAAAACAGGGGGTTGTACGGCTACACCTTC | CASSENRGLYGYTF